The T cell receptor (beta chain) under discussion was sequenced for a study of blood T cell repertoires in COVID-19. Sequencing was performed with immunoSEQ multiplex PCR; in TCRdb, only in-frame clones are kept and a portion is missing. This table has over 150,000 clones, about 80% appearing once. The CDR3 runs 16 residues. V shed 2 bases, J shed 0 bases, and the junction held 4 bases outside the gene matches. Germline V CDR1 and CDR2: KGHSH, LQKENI. The chain combines TRBV18 with TRBJ1-1; 9 bases align to TRBD1. The sequence was obtained from a man aged 50-60 years who had recovered from COVID-19. Sequencing input: PBMCs or T cells enriched from blood (not recorded which). CDR3: CASSPSRTGVNTEAFF. CDR3 bases: TGTGCCAGCTCACCATCTCGGACAGGGGTGAACACTGAAGCTTTCTTT.